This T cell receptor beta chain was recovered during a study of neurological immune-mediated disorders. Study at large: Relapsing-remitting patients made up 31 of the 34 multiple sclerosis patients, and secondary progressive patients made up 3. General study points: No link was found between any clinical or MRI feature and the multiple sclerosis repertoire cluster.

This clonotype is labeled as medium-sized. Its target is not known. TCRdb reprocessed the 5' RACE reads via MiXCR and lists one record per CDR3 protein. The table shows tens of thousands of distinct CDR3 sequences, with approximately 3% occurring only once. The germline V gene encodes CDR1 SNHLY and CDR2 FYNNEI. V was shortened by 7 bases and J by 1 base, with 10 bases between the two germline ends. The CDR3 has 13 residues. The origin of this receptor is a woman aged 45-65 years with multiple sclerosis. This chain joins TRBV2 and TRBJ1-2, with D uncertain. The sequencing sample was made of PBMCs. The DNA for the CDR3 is TGTGCCAGCAACCCAGGATATAACTATGGCTACACCTTC. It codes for CASNPGYNYGYTF.